This T cell receptor (beta chain) stems from a study of regulatory T cells in long-lasting Graves disease. Across the study: Over 5 years on antithyroid drugs plus positive TSH receptor antibodies marked Graves' disease as persistent. General study points: Newly diagnosed patients had higher TCR diversity than persistent Graves' patients did. The small sample size may have reduced accuracy.

To note about this clonotype: Its antigen remains unidentified.

Stated time point: persistent/refractory GD, antithyroid drugs over 5 years with positive TRAb. With RNA extracted from PBMCs as input, the TCR library was made. Arm-PCR of CDR3 regions and iRepertoire HTBI primers were used to build TCR beta libraries. Via MiXCR, TCRdb re-called the multiplex PCR reads, giving one row per CDR3 protein. The sample lists roughly 450,000 distinct CDR3 sequences, around 20% occurring once. The V gene's germline CDR1 is SGHRS and CDR2 YFSETQ. The J segment lost 5 bases and the V segment lost 4 bases, leaving 9 bases of the junction unmatched. This CDR3 spans 15 amino acids.

The sequencing here drew on peripheral blood mononuclear cells (PBMCs), taken when the disease was refractory, from a patient treated with antithyroid drugs. This sequence originates from a female donor with Graves disease. This chain connects TRBV5-1 to TRBJ2-7; 10 bases are a match to TRBD1. CDR3 nucleotides: TGCGCCAGCAGCCTACCACCGGGACAGGGGAACGAGCAGTACTTC. Its translation is CASSLPPGQGNEQYF.